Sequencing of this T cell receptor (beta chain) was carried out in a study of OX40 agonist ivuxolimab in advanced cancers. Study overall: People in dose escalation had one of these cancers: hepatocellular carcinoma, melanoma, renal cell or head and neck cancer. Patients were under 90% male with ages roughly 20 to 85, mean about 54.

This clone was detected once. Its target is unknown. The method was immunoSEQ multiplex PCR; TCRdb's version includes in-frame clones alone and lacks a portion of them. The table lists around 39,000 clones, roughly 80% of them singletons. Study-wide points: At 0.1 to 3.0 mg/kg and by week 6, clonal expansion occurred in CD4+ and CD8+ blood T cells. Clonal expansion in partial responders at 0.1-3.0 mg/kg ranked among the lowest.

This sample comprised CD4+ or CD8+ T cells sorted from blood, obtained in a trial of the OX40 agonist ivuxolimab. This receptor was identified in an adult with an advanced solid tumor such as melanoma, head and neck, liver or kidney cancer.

This CDR3 is CASSLSVSEQYF. The CDR3 DNA reads TGTGCCAGCAGCTTGAGTGTAAGCGAGCAGTACTTC. The rearrangement links TRBV5-6 to TRBJ2-7; the D is unclear. Germline-derived CDR1 and CDR2 are SGHDT and YYEEEE. V shed 1 base and J shed 6 bases, with 8 bases lying between them. The CDR3 spans 12 residues. The full variable domain, in which reference TRBV5-6 and TRBJ2-7 provide the parts outside the CDR3, is DAGVTQSPTHLIKTRGQQVTLRCSPKSGHDTVSWYQQALGQGPQFIFQYYEEEERQRGNFPDRFSGHQFPNYSSELNVNALLLGDSALYLCASSLSVSEQYFGPGTRLTVT.